The 5 T cell receptor beta chains below were found in one sample sequenced in a study of cytomegalovirus exposure and HLA in healthy donors. Researchers ran the PCR with 60 Vbeta and 13 Jbeta primers. Produced via immunoSEQ multiplex PCR; TCRdb's table is partial and in-frame only. The table lists 110,000 to 150,000 clones, 68% of them singletons, with about 4.7% in the top ten. The sample taken for sequencing was PBMCs. These TCRs come from a man in his 60s in good health and CMV-seronegative.

This clone was observed a handful of times. The V gene is TRBV6-5, the J gene TRBJ2-2, with 7 positions matching TRBD1. Germline values: CDR1 MNHEY, CDR2 SVGAGI. The CDR3 contains 15 residues. J lost 4 bases, V lost 6 bases, and 8 bases had no gene match. CDR3 region: CASSRDREGTGELFF. The CDR3 DNA reads TGTGCCAGCAGCCGCGACAGGGAAGGCACCGGGGAGCTGTTTTTT.

The chain couples TRBV18 to TRBJ2-2, with 8 bases aligning to TRBD1. CDR1 and CDR2 (germline): KGHSH, LQKENI. V was pared by 3 bases and J by 2 bases, with 5 bases of the junction left unmatched. This CDR3 is built from 16 residues. CDR3 DNA sequence: TGTGCCAGCTCACCGTTGGGACAGGTCAACACCGGGGAGCTGTTTTTT. Protein sequence: CASSPLGQVNTGELFF.

The V call is TRBV15, the J call TRBJ2-5, with 10 nucleotides matching TRBD2. Germline V CDR1 and CDR2: LNHNV, YYDKDF (reference sequence). The CDR3 has 16 residues. V dropped 0 bases and J dropped 1; count of bases not matched to a gene: 2. The CDR3 loop reads CATSRESGRAQETQYF. Here the CDR3 DNA reads TGTGCCACCAGCAGAGAAAGCGGGAGGGCCCAAGAGACCCAGTACTTC.

This chain links TRBV14 with TRBJ1-6; 7 nucleotides agree with TRBD1. The trim removed 3 bases at V and 7 bases at J, leaving 21 bases unmatched. The CDR3 sequence is 20 residues long. Germline V CDR1 and CDR2: SGHDN, FVKESK. The CDR3 region is CASSHPRQGSPSLRNSPLHF. The CDR3 bases are TGTGCCAGCAGCCACCCGCGACAGGGCTCGCCCTCGCTGAGGAATTCACCCCTCCACTTT.

This chain links TRBV10-1 with TRBJ2-5; perhaps TRBD1 as D (6 bases). CDR1 is WNHNN and CDR2 is SYGVQD in the germline V gene (reference sequence). The CDR3 extends over 15 amino acids. V dropped 2 bases and J dropped 4 bases, with 14 bases sitting between them. The CDR3 spells CASSEIKQGRETQYF. As DNA, the CDR3 is TGCGCCAGCAGTGAGATTAAACAGGGACGAGAGACCCAGTACTTC.